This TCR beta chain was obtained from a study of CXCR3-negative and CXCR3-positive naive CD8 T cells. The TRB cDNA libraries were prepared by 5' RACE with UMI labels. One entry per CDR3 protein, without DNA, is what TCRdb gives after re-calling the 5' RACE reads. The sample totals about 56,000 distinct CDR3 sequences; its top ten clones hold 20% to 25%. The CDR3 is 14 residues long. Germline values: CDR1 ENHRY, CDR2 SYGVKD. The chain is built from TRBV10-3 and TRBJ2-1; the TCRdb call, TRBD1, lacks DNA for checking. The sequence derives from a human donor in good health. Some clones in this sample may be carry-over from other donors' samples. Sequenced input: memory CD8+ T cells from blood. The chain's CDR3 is CAISDRWTGYEQFF.